The 32 T cell receptor beta chains below were found in one sample sequenced in a study of OX40 agonist ivuxolimab in advanced cancers. Profiling relied on immunoSEQ multiplex PCR, and the TCRdb table lists in-frame clones only, not all of them. This table holds about 80,000 clones, roughly 86% found once. The source was CD4+ or CD8+ T cells sorted from blood, collected in a trial of the OX40 agonist ivuxolimab. The origin of the receptors is an adult with an advanced solid tumor such as melanoma, head and neck, liver or kidney cancer.

This clone is termed medium-sized (0.01 to 0.1%). The J gene is TRBJ1-5, the V gene TRBV19; weak D call: TRBD1 (5 bases). Germline CDR1 is LNHDA and CDR2 is SQIVND (reference sequence). The CDR3 covers 17 residues. The V end was cut by 7 bases, the J end by 7 bases, with 26 bases between. CDR3 residues: CASTPRGEASFRQPQHF. In nucleotides, the CDR3 is TGTGCCAGTACTCCCCGAGGGGAGGCCTCTTTCCGCCAGCCCCAGCATTTT.

This chain joins TRBV9 and TRBJ2-3; D is possibly TRBD1 or TRBD2 (5 bases each). The length of the CDR3 is 14 residues. CDR1 and CDR2 from the germline V gene are SGDLS and YYNGEE. V was shortened by 4 bases and J by 1 base, with 10 bases between the two germline ends. CDR3 residues: CASSPRDGTDTQYF. DNA for the CDR3: TGTGCCAGCAGCCCGAGGGACGGCACAGATACGCAGTATTTT.

This clone was recorded a few times. This chain uses TRBV9 with TRBJ2-1, with 8 bases lining up with TRBD2. J was trimmed by 7 bases and V by 4 bases; bases with no gene match: 7. This CDR3 has 14 residues. Germline CDR1 is SGDLS and CDR2 is YYNGEE. The CDR3 here is CASSLPGLGNEQFF. Here the CDR3 DNA reads TGTGCCAGCAGCCTACCGGGACTAGGGAATGAGCAGTTCTTC.

V gene TRBV7-2 combines with J gene TRBJ2-2; a possible D gene is TRBD1 (6 bases). The V gene's germline CDR1 is SGHTA and CDR2 FQGNSA. V gave up 5 bases and J gave up 6 bases, with 13 bases separating them. This CDR3 spans 14 amino acids. Here the CDR3 DNA reads TGTGCCAGCAGCACGCCACAGGGACCCGGGGAGCTGTTTTTT. Its translation is CASSTPQGPGELFF.

The CDR3 region has the DNA TGTGCCAGCAGCTTAGCGGGGCAGGGCCACGAGCAGTACTTC. Its protein is CASSLAGQGHEQYF. The chain couples TRBV7-7 to TRBJ2-7; D possibly corresponds to TRBD1 (5 bases). The V end was cut by 0 bases, the J end by 5 bases, with 11 bases between. Germline V lookup: CDR1 SSHAT, CDR2 FNYEAQ (reference sequence). The CDR3 spans 14 residues.

Regarding this clone: At one end, the junction sequence differs from germline, possibly due to a read error. The chain combines TRBV7-2 with TRBJ1-2; 7 bases line up with TRBD1. CDR3 length: 16 amino acids. CDR1 SGHTA and CDR2 FQGNSA come from the germline V gene. The CDR3 sequence: CASSQLHTGQFYGYTF. In DNA form, the CDR3 reads TGCGCCAGCAGCCAACTCCACACGGGACAGTTCTATGGCTACACCTTC.

The rearrangement uses TRBV2 and TRBJ1-1; weak D call: TRBD1 (5 bases). Trimming took 7 bases from V and 2 from J, leaving 17 bases between them. The CDR3 contains 15 residues. CDR1 is SNHLY, CDR2 FYNNEI, per germline. In DNA, the CDR3 is TGTGCCAGCATTCTGAATTCCGGGGGAAACACTGAAGCTTTCTTT. It translates to CASILNSGGNTEAFF.

Comments on this clone: The identical CDR3 is also encoded by other nucleotide sequences in the sample. The chain combines TRBV30 with TRBJ1-2, with D maybe TRBD1 (6 bases). V lost 0 bases, J lost 5 bases, and 7 bases lay in between. The length of the CDR3 is 12 residues. Germline loops: CDR1 GTSNPN, CDR2 SVGIG (reference sequence). CDR3 loop: CAWSVGGYGYTF. The CDR3 coding sequence is TGTGCCTGGAGTGTAGGGGGGTATGGCTACACCTTC.

There are a few counts of this clone. In DNA, the CDR3 is TGTGCCAGCTCTCGGGGGGGGAACACTGAAGCTTTCTTT. Its translation: CASSRGGNTEAFF. The chain carries TRBV6-4 and TRBJ1-1, with D possibly being TRBD1 (5 bases). Trimming removed 8 bases at V and 1 base at J, with 11 bases between. Germline V gene data show CDR1 as MRHNA and CDR2 as SNTAGT. The CDR3 extends over 13 amino acids.

Regarding this clone: Sequence at one end of the junction differs from germline and may be a read error. The chain links TRBV18 to TRBJ2-1, with 8 bases aligning to TRBD2. Germline V lookup: CDR1 KGHSH, CDR2 LQKENI. The CDR3 is 13 amino acids. The DNA of the CDR3 is TGTGCCAGCACACCGGGGCGGGGGGCTGAGCAGTTCTTC. It yields the protein CASTPGRGAEQFF.

This clone turned up a few times. This chain uses TRBV15 with TRBJ1-5, with unresolved D. Per germline, CDR1 LNHNV and CDR2 YYDKDF (reference sequence). The CDR3 sequence is 16 residues long. The V end was cut by 0 bases, the J end by 3 bases, with 12 bases between. The CDR3 nucleotides are TGTGCCACCAGCAGAGATTCGGGGTCCCCCAATCAGCCCCAGCATTTT. Translation: CATSRDSGSPNQPQHF.

The J gene is TRBJ2-1, the V gene TRBV4-1; 13 positions agree with TRBD2. This CDR3 contains 17 residues. Germline V gives CDR1 MGHRA, CDR2 YSYEKL. The V gene end was trimmed by 3 bases and the J gene end by 6 bases; junction bases not matched to a gene: 8. CDR3 loop: CASSHHGLAGDPNEQFF. The CDR3 bases are TGCGCCAGCAGCCACCACGGACTAGCGGGGGACCCCAATGAGCAGTTCTTC.

The chain combines TRBV6-5 with TRBJ1-2; D possibly corresponds to TRBD1 (6 bases). This CDR3 contains 14 residues. Germline values: CDR1 MNHEY, CDR2 SVGAGI. V was clipped by 6 bases and J by 4 bases, with 15 bases between them. CDR3 bases: TGTGCCAGCAGCCTCGGACAGAGAGCCTATGGCTACACCTTC. Translating gives CASSLGQRAYGYTF.

The chain joins TRBV4-2 to TRBJ2-2, with a weak D call TRBD1 (6 bases). Germline V CDR1 and CDR2: LGHNA, YNFKEQ. The V and J ends lost 4 bases and 0 bases respectively, with 9 bases between them. CDR3 size: 15 residues. The CDR3 region is CASSLGTSNTGELFF. CDR3 sequence (DNA): TGTGCCAGCAGCCTCGGGACATCGAACACCGGGGAGCTGTTTTTT.

The J gene is TRBJ1-5, the V gene TRBV12-5, with 7 bases that match TRBD1. Trimming removed 1 base from V and 3 bases from J; junction bases left unmatched: 12. The CDR3 consists of 18 residues. In germline, CDR1 is LGHNT, CDR2 FRNRAP. CDR3 in amino acids: CASGLGQPSGQYNQPQHF. The CDR3 nucleotides are TGTGCTAGTGGTTTGGGTCAACCTTCGGGACAGTACAATCAGCCCCAGCATTTT.

The chain is built from TRBV5-4 and TRBJ2-1, with 10 nucleotides matching TRBD2. Germline V gene sequence: CDR1 SGHNT, CDR2 YYREEE (reference sequence). The CDR3 has 16 amino acids. J gave up 5 bases and V 5 bases, and 10 bases lay outside the gene matches. The CDR3 sequence is CASSRPSGSINNEQFF. The CDR3 nucleotides read TGTGCCAGCAGTCGTCCTAGCGGGAGTATCAACAATGAGCAGTTCTTC.

CDR3 loop: CASSTRDRGPVYQPQHF. The CDR3 bases are TGTGCCAGCAGCACCCGGGACAGGGGTCCCGTTTATCAGCCCCAGCATTTT. V and J are TRBV9 and TRBJ1-5; TRBD1 matches 10 bases. Germline CDR1 reads SGDLS; CDR2 reads YYNGEE. V gave up 4 bases and J gave up 5 bases; unmatched junction bases: 12. This CDR3 contains 17 residues.

This clone was picked up one time. V and J are TRBV18 and TRBJ2-5; a possible D gene is TRBD1 (5 bases). The CDR3 is 13 amino acids. Germline V lookup: CDR1 KGHSH, CDR2 LQKENI. Trimming removed 2 bases from V and 4 bases from J, with 8 bases in between. As DNA, the CDR3 is TGTGCCAGCTCACCAGGGGCCGGAGAGACCCAGTACTTC. Amino acids: CASSPGAGETQYF.

Only a few counts were recorded for this clone. The CDR3 DNA reads TGCGCCAGCAGCTTGGTTGGCAGGGGGATTAACTATGGCTACACCTTC. The encoded protein is CASSLVGRGINYGYTF. The V gene is TRBV5-1, the J gene TRBJ1-2, with 7 positions matching TRBD1. The CDR3 consists of 16 residues. From germline, CDR1 is SGHRS and CDR2 YFSETQ. Unmatched junction bases numbered 6, after V lost 0 bases and J lost 1 base.

This clone was detected only a few times. V is TRBV28 and J is TRBJ2-7, with D tentatively TRBD1 (6 bases). Germline values: CDR1 MDHEN, CDR2 SYDVKM. The V and J ends lost 6 bases and 1 base respectively, with 16 bases between them. This CDR3 contains 15 residues. The CDR3 coding sequence is TGTGCCAGCAGAGACCCAGGGGACGTTTCCTACGAGCAGTACTTC. Translated: CASRDPGDVSYEQYF.

The V and J genes are TRBV19 and TRBJ1-1, with unresolved D. This CDR3 has 11 residues. V shed 0 bases and J shed 11 bases, with 7 bases lying between them. Germline lookup yields CDR1 LNHDA and CDR2 SQIVND (reference sequence). In DNA form, the CDR3 reads TGTGCCAGTAGTATAGATCGGATGGCTTTCTTT. This encodes CASSIDRMAFF.

This clone was seen only once. This chain links TRBV2 with TRBJ1-1; maybe TRBD1 (6 bases). This CDR3 contains 14 residues. V lost 4 bases, J lost 5 bases, and 14 bases lay in between. Germline CDR1 SNHLY, CDR2 FYNNEI. CDR3 loop: CASSVYRDGTEAFF. CDR3 nucleotide sequence: TGTGCCAGCAGTGTATACAGGGATGGGACTGAAGCTTTCTTT.

The chain uses TRBV5-4 and TRBJ2-7, with 11 bases that match TRBD2. The CDR3 consists of 15 residues. V shed 1 base and J 2 bases; nucleotides not matched to a gene: 2. Germline loops: CDR1 SGHNT, CDR2 YYREEE (reference sequence). The chain's CDR3 is CASSLSSGGTYEQYF. The CDR3 region has the DNA TGTGCCAGCAGCTTGTCTAGCGGGGGGACCTACGAGCAGTACTTC.

In the case of this clone: This sequence is one base from a far larger clone and is likely a read error. The gene calls are TRBV2 and TRBJ2-7; D not certain. Germline CDR1 SNHLY, CDR2 FYNNEI. Between the trimmed V and J ends, which lost 6 bases and 7 bases, there was a span of 25 bases. CDR3 length equals 16 residues. The CDR3 sequence is CASSQESALERSEQYF. In DNA, the CDR3 is TGTGCCAGCAGCCAAGAATCGGCCCTCGAACGGTCTGAGCAGTACTTC.

This chain connects TRBV10-3 to TRBJ1-3; D ambiguous. V lost 4 bases to trimming and J lost 4 bases, with 11 bases between them. The length of the CDR3 is 14 residues. Germline lookup yields CDR1 ENHRY and CDR2 SYGVKD. The CDR3 spells CAISVGGTGNTIYF. Written as DNA, the CDR3 is TGTGCCATCAGTGTGGGTGGAACCGGAAACACCATATATTTT.

The gene calls are TRBV2 and TRBJ2-7; D remains unclear. Germline V lookup: CDR1 SNHLY, CDR2 FYNNEI. V lost 7 bases, J lost 1 base, and 11 bases lay in between. The CDR3 has 13 amino acids. Written as DNA, the CDR3 is TGTGCCAGCAACATAGCCTTGTCCTACGAGCAGTACTTC. Its translation: CASNIALSYEQYF. The variable domain in full, with the rest retrieved from reference TRBV2 and TRBJ2-7, is EPEVTQTPSHQVTQMGQEVILRCVPISNHLYFYWYRQILGQKVEFLVSFYNNEISEKSEIFDDQFSVERPDGSNFTLKIRSTKLEDSAMYFCASNIALSYEQYFGPGTRLTVT.

V usage is TRBV12-5 and J usage is TRBJ2-7; D gene uncertain. Trimming removed 2 bases from V and 4 bases from J, with 0 bases in between. The CDR3 spans 10 residues. Per germline, CDR1 LGHNT and CDR2 FRNRAP. In DNA, the CDR3 is TGTGCTAGTGGTTTGTACGAGCAGTACTTC. Amino acids: CASGLYEQYF.

This clone has a handful of counts. The chain is built from TRBV19 and TRBJ1-5, with 7 bases aligning to TRBD1. The ends lost 5 bases at V and 5 bases at J; junction bases unmatched: 6. The CDR3 runs to 14 residues. Per the germline V gene, CDR1 is LNHDA and CDR2 is SQIVND (reference sequence). The CDR3 sequence: CASSLTGIYQPQHF. The CDR3 DNA follows: TGTGCCAGTAGTCTGACAGGGATCTATCAGCCCCAGCATTTT.

This clone was seen a single time. CDR3 amino acids: CASKNRDSYEQYF. The CDR3 DNA reads as TGTGCCAGTAAGAACAGGGACTCCTACGAGCAGTACTTC. The J gene is TRBJ2-7, the V gene TRBV19, with D possibly being TRBD1 (6 bases). V lost 7 bases and J 0 bases, leaving 10 bases between the germline ends. CDR3 size: 13 residues. The germline V gene has CDR1 LNHDA and CDR2 SQIVND (reference sequence).

The chain uses TRBV28 and TRBJ1-5; TRBD1 aligns across 7 bases. From germline, CDR1 is MDHEN and CDR2 SYDVKM. With 11 bases clipped from V and 6 bases from J, the junction kept 13 bases outside the gene matches. The CDR3 totals 14 residues. CDR3 sequence reads: CAASLTGEAQPQHF. Written as DNA, the CDR3 is TGTGCCGCGTCCCTAACAGGGGAGGCTCAGCCCCAGCATTTT. Drawing the rest from reference TRBV28 and TRBJ1-5, the complete variable domain is DVKVTQSSRYLVKRTGEKVFLECVQDMDHENMFWYRQDPGLGLRLIYFSYDVKMKEKGDIPEGYSVSREKKERFSLILESASTNQTSMYLCAASLTGEAQPQHFGDGTRLSIL.

The chain recombines TRBV6-6 with TRBJ2-1, with 9 bases fitting TRBD2. The germline CDR1 and CDR2 sequences are MNHNY and SVGAGI (reference sequence). Trimming cost V 3 bases and J 8 bases; bases outside gene matches: 8. This CDR3 spans 15 amino acids. CDR3 coding DNA: TGTGCCAGCAGTTATATTGGGACTAGCTCCTATGAGCAGTTCTTC. This translates into CASSYIGTSSYEQFF.

The rearrangement joins TRBV18 to TRBJ1-3; D unclear. Trimming took off 3 bases at V and 4 bases at J, with 7 bases between the two ends. The CDR3 runs 13 residues. CDR1 KGHSH and CDR2 LQKENI come from the germline V gene. The CDR3 DNA reads as TGTGCCAGCTCACCCGCCACGGGAAACACCATATATTTT. It encodes CASSPATGNTIYF.